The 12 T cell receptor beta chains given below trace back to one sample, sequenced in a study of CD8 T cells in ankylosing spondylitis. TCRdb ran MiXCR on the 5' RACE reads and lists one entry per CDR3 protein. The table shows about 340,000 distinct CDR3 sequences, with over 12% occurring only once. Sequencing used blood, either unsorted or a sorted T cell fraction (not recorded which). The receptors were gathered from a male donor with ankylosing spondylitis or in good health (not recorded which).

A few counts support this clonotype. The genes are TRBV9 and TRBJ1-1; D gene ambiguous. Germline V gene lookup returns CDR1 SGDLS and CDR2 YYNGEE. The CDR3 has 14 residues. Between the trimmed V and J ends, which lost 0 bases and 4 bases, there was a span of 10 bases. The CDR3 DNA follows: TGTGCCAGCAGCGTAGCTAGGGTCGGCACTGAAGCTTTCTTT. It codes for CASSVARVGTEAFF.

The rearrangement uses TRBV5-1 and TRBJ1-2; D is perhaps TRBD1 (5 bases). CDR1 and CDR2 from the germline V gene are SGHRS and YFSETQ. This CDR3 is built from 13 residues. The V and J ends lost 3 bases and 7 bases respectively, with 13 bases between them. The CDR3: CASSYTGTGGYTF. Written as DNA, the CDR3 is TGCGCCAGCAGCTACACCGGGACGGGTGGCTACACCTTC.

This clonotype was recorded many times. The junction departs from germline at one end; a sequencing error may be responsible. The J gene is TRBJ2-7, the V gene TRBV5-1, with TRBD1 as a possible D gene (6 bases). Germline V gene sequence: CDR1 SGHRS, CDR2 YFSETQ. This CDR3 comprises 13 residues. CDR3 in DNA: TGTGCCAGCAGTTTGGGGGCCTCCTACGAGCAGTACTTC. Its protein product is CASSLGASYEQYF.

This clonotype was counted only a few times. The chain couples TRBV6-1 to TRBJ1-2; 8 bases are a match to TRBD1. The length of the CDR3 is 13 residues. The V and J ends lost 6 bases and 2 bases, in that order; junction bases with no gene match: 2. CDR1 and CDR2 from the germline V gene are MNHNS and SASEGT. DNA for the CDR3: TGTGCCAGCAGGACAGGGGTCAACTATGGCTACACCTTC. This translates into CASRTGVNYGYTF.

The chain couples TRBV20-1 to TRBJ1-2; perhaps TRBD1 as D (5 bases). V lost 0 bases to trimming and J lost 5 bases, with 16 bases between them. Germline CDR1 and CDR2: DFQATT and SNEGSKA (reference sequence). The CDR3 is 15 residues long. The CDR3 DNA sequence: TGCAGTGCTAGAGATTATGGGGGAGGGAAGTATGGCTACACCTTC. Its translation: CSARDYGGGKYGYTF.

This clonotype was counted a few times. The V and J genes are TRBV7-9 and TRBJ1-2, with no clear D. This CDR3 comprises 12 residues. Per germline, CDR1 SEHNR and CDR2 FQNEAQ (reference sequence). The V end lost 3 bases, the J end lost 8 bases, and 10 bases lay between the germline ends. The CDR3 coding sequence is TGTGCCAGCAGCTTGTCGTCCGGCGGCTACACCTTC. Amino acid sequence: CASSLSSGGYTF. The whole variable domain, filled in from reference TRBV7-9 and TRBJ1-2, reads DTGVSQNPRHKITKRGQNVTFRCDPISEHNRLYWYRQTLGQGPEFLTYFQNEAQLEKSRLLSDRFSAERPKGSFSTLEIQRTEQGDSAMYLCASSLSSGGYTFGSGTRLTVV.

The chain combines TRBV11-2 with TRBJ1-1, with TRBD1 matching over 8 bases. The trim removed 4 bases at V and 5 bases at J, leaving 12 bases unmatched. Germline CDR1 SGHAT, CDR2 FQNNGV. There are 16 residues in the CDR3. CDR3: CASSWGIQGVSTEAFF. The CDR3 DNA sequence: TGTGCCAGCAGCTGGGGAATACAGGGGGTGTCGACTGAAGCTTTCTTT.

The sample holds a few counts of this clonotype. The CDR3 loop reads CASSFRDRGLYEQYF. CDR3 DNA: TGTGCCAGCAGTTTTAGGGACAGGGGACTCTACGAGCAGTACTTC. The chain is built from TRBV6-5 and TRBJ2-7; 10 bases align to TRBD1. This CDR3 has 15 amino acids. Germline loops: CDR1 MNHEY, CDR2 SVGAGI. Trimming removed 4 bases from V and 3 bases from J; junction bases left unmatched: 6.

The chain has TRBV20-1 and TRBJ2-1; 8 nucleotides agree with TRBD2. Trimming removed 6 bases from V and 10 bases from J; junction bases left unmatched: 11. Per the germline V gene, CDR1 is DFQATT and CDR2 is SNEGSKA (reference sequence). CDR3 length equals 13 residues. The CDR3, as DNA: TGCAGTGCCGGCGGGACTAGTCTAAGAGAGCAGTTCTTC. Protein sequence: CSAGGTSLREQFF.

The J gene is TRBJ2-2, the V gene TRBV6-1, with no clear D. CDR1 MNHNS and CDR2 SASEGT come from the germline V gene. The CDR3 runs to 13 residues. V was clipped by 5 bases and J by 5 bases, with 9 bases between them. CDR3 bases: TGTGCCAGCAGTCCCCTCTCTACCGGGGAGCTGTTTTTT. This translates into CASSPLSTGELFF.

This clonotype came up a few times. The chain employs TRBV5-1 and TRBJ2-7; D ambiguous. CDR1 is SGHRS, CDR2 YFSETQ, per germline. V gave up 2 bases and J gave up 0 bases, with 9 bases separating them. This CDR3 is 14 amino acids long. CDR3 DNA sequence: TGCGCCAGCAGCTTAAGGCAGGACTCCTACGAGCAGTACTTC. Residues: CASSLRQDSYEQYF.

The CDR3 DNA follows: TGTGCCAGCGGAGAGGTGACCCAGTACTTC. Translating it yields CASGEVTQYF. The chain combines TRBV6-5 with TRBJ2-5; no firm D call. The CDR3 length is 10 residues. Germline assignment: CDR1 MNHEY and CDR2 SVGAGI. V was trimmed by 8 bases and J by 7 bases, leaving 8 bases between them.